This passage covers 16 T cell receptor beta chains from one sample sequenced in a study of cytomegalovirus exposure and HLA in healthy donors (dated by TCRdb to the late 2010s). Libraries were constructed by the immunoSEQ multiplex PCR assay. For the multiplex PCR, a mixture combining 60 forward primers for TCR Vbeta segments and 13 reverse primers for TCR Jbeta segments was used. TCRdb's version of the immuneACCESS table is confined to in-frame rearrangements and falls short of the full clone set. An unresolved V gene accounts for under half of the shortfall where checked; the remainder is of unknown origin. The table for this sample lists about 190,000 clones; 60% to 80% of them were counted only once. Approximately 3.1% of the sample rests with the top ten. The sequenced sample consisted of PBMCs. The receptors originated from a woman aged 30 to 39 in good health and CMV-seropositive.

This chain links TRBV4-1 with TRBJ2-7; D uncertain. CDR3 length equals 14 residues. Germline V gene data show CDR1 as MGHRA and CDR2 as YSYEKL. The V end was cut by 1 base, the J end by 2 bases, with 9 bases between. The CDR3 spells CASSQVGSAYEQYF. In DNA, the CDR3 is TGCGCCAGCAGCCAAGTCGGCAGCGCCTACGAGCAGTACTTC.

This clone was found once. The gene calls are TRBV7-9 and TRBJ2-1, with 8 nucleotides matching TRBD2. Trimming cost V 5 bases and J 8 bases; bases outside gene matches: 11. The germline CDR1 and CDR2 sequences are SEHNR and FQNEAQ (reference sequence). This CDR3 spans 15 amino acids. The CDR3 nucleotides read TGTGCCAGCAGCCCGACGCAAGCGGGAGTTCATGAGCAGTTCTTC. Amino acids: CASSPTQAGVHEQFF.

The chain employs TRBV7-2 and TRBJ2-3; 11 positions match TRBD2. Germline V lookup: CDR1 SGHTA, CDR2 FQGNSA. This CDR3 has 16 amino acids. The V and J ends lost 0 bases and 3 bases, in that order; junction bases with no gene match: 2. The CDR3 sequence is CASSLARLAGTDTQYF. The CDR3 coding sequence is TGTGCCAGCAGCTTAGCGCGACTAGCGGGAACAGATACGCAGTATTTT. Combining the CDR3 with reference TRBV7-2 and TRBJ2-3 gives the whole variable domain GAGVSQSPSNKVTEKGKDVELRCDPISGHTALYWYRQSLGQGLEFLIYFQGNSAPDKSGLPSDRFSAERTGGSVSTLTIQRTQQEDSAVYLCASSLARLAGTDTQYFGPGTRLTVL.

The rearrangement joins TRBV19 to TRBJ2-1; perhaps TRBD2 as D (6 bases). The CDR3 sequence is 16 residues long. Per germline, CDR1 LNHDA and CDR2 SQIVND (reference sequence). V lost 5 bases and J lost 7, with 21 bases in between. CDR3 coding DNA: TGTGCCAGTAGTCCTATGACATGGGGTGCGGGAAATGAGCAGTTCTTC. Translated: CASSPMTWGAGNEQFF.

This clone has only a few counts. This chain links TRBV2 with TRBJ2-6, with 11 bases matching TRBD1. Germline trimming cut 7 bases from V and 0 bases from J; bases unmatched to any gene: 8. The germline CDR1 and CDR2 sequences are SNHLY and FYNNEI. The CDR3 spans 18 residues. The CDR3 DNA sequence: TGTGCCAGCACCGATCTCGGACAGGGGGCCTCTGGGGCCAACGTCCTGACTTTC. Translation: CASTDLGQGASGANVLTF.

Written as DNA, the CDR3 is TGTGCCAGCAGCTTACCGGGTCCAGATACGCAGTATTTT. It encodes CASSLPGPDTQYF. This sequence joins TRBV7-9 and TRBJ2-3; D gene uncertain. V lost 2 bases and J lost 4, with 7 bases in between. The CDR3 runs to 13 residues. The germline V gene has CDR1 SEHNR and CDR2 FQNEAQ (reference sequence).

Turning to this clone: One end of the junction varies from germline; a read error may be responsible. The V call is TRBV9, the J call TRBJ1-3; 7 positions match TRBD1. This CDR3 is 13 amino acids long. Germline CDR1 is SGDLS and CDR2 is YYNGEE. The CDR3 reads CASSVEGRGPLSF. CDR3 in DNA: TGTGCCAGCAGCGTAGAGGGAAGGGGGCCGCTCAGTTTT.

The V call is TRBV2, the J call TRBJ2-3; TRBD1 matches 9 bases. This CDR3 has 16 residues. Germline values: CDR1 SNHLY, CDR2 FYNNEI. The V and J ends lost 7 bases and 9 bases, in that order; junction bases with no gene match: 17. The CDR3 bases are TGTGCCAGCAACCCCCCGGGACAGGGTAGTCGGAGAACGCAGTATTTT. Its translation: CASNPPGQGSRRTQYF.

The V gene is TRBV5-1, the J gene TRBJ1-1; D perhaps matches TRBD1 (6 bases). The germline V gene has CDR1 SGHRS and CDR2 YFSETQ. The CDR3 consists of 15 residues. Trimming pared 2 bases from V and 1 base from J, leaving 12 bases between. The CDR3 coding sequence is TGCGCCAGCAGCTTACAGGGATCTACGAACACTGAAGCTTTCTTT. Translated: CASSLQGSTNTEAFF. Variable domain in full (rest from reference TRBV5-1 and TRBJ1-1): KAGVTQTPRYLIKTRGQQVTLSCSPISGHRSVSWYQQTPGQGLQFLFEYFSETQRNKGNFPGRFSGRQFSNSRSEMNVSTLELGDSALYLCASSLQGSTNTEAFFGQGTRLTVV.

This clone was detected a few times. This rearrangement joins TRBV28 to TRBJ1-3; 9 nucleotides match TRBD1. This CDR3 region has 14 residues. The J segment lost 0 bases and the V segment lost 7 bases, leaving 1 base of the junction unmatched. Germline lookup yields CDR1 MDHEN and CDR2 SYDVKM. In DNA, the CDR3 is TGTGCCAGCACGACAGGGGGCTCTGGAAACACCATATATTTT. Translated: CASTTGGSGNTIYF.

This clone showed up just once. The rearrangement joins TRBV7-2 to TRBJ2-1, with 14 bases identical to TRBD2. The trim removed 2 bases at V and 2 bases at J, leaving 8 bases unmatched. Germline CDR1 SGHTA, CDR2 FQGNSA. The CDR3 has 19 amino acids. CDR3: CASSLKLGTSGRPYNEQFF. The CDR3 region has the DNA TGTGCCAGCAGCTTAAAGTTGGGGACTAGCGGGAGACCCTACAATGAGCAGTTCTTC.

This clone occurred once. The chain is built from TRBV5-8 and TRBJ2-3; 16 bases are shared with TRBD2. Germline values: CDR1 SGHTS, CDR2 YDEGEE. This CDR3 has 18 amino acids. V shed 0 bases and J 2 bases; nucleotides not matched to a gene: 3. The CDR3 DNA follows: TGTGCCAGCAGCTTGGAGGGACTAGCGGGAGGGCCCACAGATACGCAGTATTTT. Protein sequence: CASSLEGLAGGPTDTQYF.

The chain carries TRBV20-1 and TRBJ2-5, with D unresolved. The CDR3 totals 11 residues. CDR1 DFQATT and CDR2 SNEGSKA come from the germline V gene (reference sequence). The V and J ends lost 5 bases and 7 bases respectively, with 11 bases between them. DNA for the CDR3: TGCAGTGCTCCTGCCCGAGCGACCCAGTACTTC. Amino acid sequence: CSAPARATQYF.

This rearrangement joins TRBV27 to TRBJ2-7, with TRBD2 matching 9 bases. This CDR3 is built from 15 residues. Germline loops: CDR1 MNHEY, CDR2 SMNVEV (reference sequence). V lost 5 bases to trimming and J lost 4 bases; unmatched junction nucleotides: 9. In DNA form, the CDR3 reads TGTGCCAGCAGTCCGACCGCTAGCGGGAAGTACGAGCAGTACTTC. It yields the protein CASSPTASGKYEQYF.

The chain uses TRBV9 and TRBJ2-1; the match to TRBD2 covers 7 bases. The CDR3 loop spans 15 amino acids. J was trimmed by 2 bases and V by 3 bases; bases with no gene match: 5. Germline V gene data show CDR1 as SGDLS and CDR2 as YYNGEE. The CDR3 DNA reads TGTGCCAGCAGCGCGAGCGGGGCAACCTACAATGAGCAGTTCTTC. It encodes CASSASGATYNEQFF.

The chain links TRBV5-1 to TRBJ1-3; D possibly corresponds to TRBD1 (6 bases). This CDR3 is 15 amino acids long. V was clipped by 3 bases and J by 0 bases, with 10 bases between them. Germline V gene sequence: CDR1 SGHRS, CDR2 YFSETQ. The CDR3 here is CASSSQTGSGNTIYF. In nucleotides, the CDR3 is TGCGCCAGCAGCTCCCAGACAGGCTCTGGAAACACCATATATTTT. Using reference TRBV5-1 and TRBJ1-3 for the parts outside the CDR3, the full variable domain is KAGVTQTPRYLIKTRGQQVTLSCSPISGHRSVSWYQQTPGQGLQFLFEYFSETQRNKGNFPGRFSGRQFSNSRSEMNVSTLELGDSALYLCASSSQTGSGNTIYFGEGSWLTVV.